This TCR beta chain originates from a study of blood T cell repertoires in COVID-19. Study overall: Nucleic acid was either cDNA or gDNA, and it came from T cells, B-cell-depleted T cells, or PBMCs.

The table came from immunoSEQ multiplex PCR; TCRdb's copy has only in-frame clones and leaves some out. The sample holds around 100,000 clones, 84% seen once. This CDR3 is built from 15 residues. J lost 1 base, V lost 4 bases, and 7 bases had no gene match. Looked up from germline, CDR1 is MNHEY and CDR2 is SVGAGI. The rearrangement links TRBV6-5 to TRBJ2-7; 7 bases are a match to TRBD1. This TCR derives from a human donor in a cohort sampled during active COVID-19. The sample was peripheral blood. Written as DNA, the CDR3 is TGTGCCAGCAGTTTGGCACAGGGGCGATCCTACGAGCAGTACTTC. Translation gives CASSLAQGRSYEQYF.